This entry features one T cell receptor beta chain sequence. Its target is not known. V lost 7 bases and J 4 bases, leaving 12 bases between the germline ends. Germline V gene data show CDR1 as LNHDA and CDR2 as SQIVND (reference sequence). The CDR3 spans 13 residues. The treatment denotes: roughly 20 received Ad26.COV2.S at low or high dose, single or two shots; five or six received placebo; per-sample allocation not given. The samples were gathered on day 63 after the first injection of vaccine or placebo. This person who donated was an adult of 18-55 years in Boston. TCRdb's copy holds only in-frame clones and misses some; the assay was immunoSEQ multiplex PCR. The sample has over 450,000 clones, about 88% seen once. The sample originates from a study of Ad26.COV2.S vaccination and SARS-CoV-2 variants. Study-wide context: Enrolled in COV1001, the donor was in the Ad26.COV2.S trial arm, which received the vaccine. The study's findings and limits: People who got the vaccine or the placebo had similar non-spike TCR breadth. People given the vaccine had a wider spike-specific TCR breadth than placebo recipients did.

The receptor comes from a person between 18 and 65 years old who received the Ad26.COV2.S COVID-19 vaccine or a placebo. This chain connects TRBV19 to TRBJ2-3; tentative D call: TRBD2 (6 bases). The sample was peripheral blood, taken in a trial of Ad26.COV2.S vaccine versus placebo. CDR3 in DNA: TGTGCCAGTATGACTAGGTCCGCAGATACGCAGTATTTT. Translated, it gives CASMTRSADTQYF.